This T cell receptor beta chain was recovered during a study of shared clonotypes between healthy human individuals. Study details: The donor group consisted of two women and three men, aged 18 to 49. CD8 memory received one plate per donor, CD8 naive two, CD4 memory three and CD4 naive three. Study outcomes and limitations: Blood was the sole source, and tissue repertoires probably differ.

To note about this clone: The antigen is not known.

Profiling relied on immunoSEQ multiplex PCR, and the TCRdb table lists in-frame clones only, not all of them. The sample lists around 1.4 million clones, approximately 98.5% occurring once. The CDR3 runs to 17 residues. The germline V gene has CDR1 SGHKS and CDR2 YYEKEE (reference sequence). V was pared by 4 bases and J by 0 bases, with 9 bases of the junction left unmatched. This TCR derives from a young man in good health. This chain connects TRBV5-5 to TRBJ1-2; TRBD1 matches at 10 bases. Source material: naive CD4+ T cells sorted from blood. Subset specified: CD45RA+ positively selected. Here the CDR3 reads CASSPGQGRTPNYGYTF. CDR3 nucleotide sequence: TGTGCCAGCAGCCCGGGACAGGGGCGCACCCCTAACTATGGCTACACCTTC.